The source of this TCR beta chain is a study of T cell responses to AZD1222 COVID-19 vaccine. A remark on this clone: Its antigen is not known.

The CDR3 length is 16 residues. V lost 0 bases and J lost 6, with 15 bases in between. In germline, CDR1 is SGHRS, CDR2 YFSETQ. The data were produced by immunoSEQ multiplex PCR, yet TCRdb's version contains in-frame clones alone and is incomplete. Of about 150,000 clones in the sample, around nine tenths were seen once. Study-wide results and limits: Nearly half of spike-specific TCRs reportedly target unmutated variant regions. After the peak T cell response, and only then, were repertoires sampled. Vaccine-associated CD4 TCRs spanned spike, dominant at 160-218 and 743-854.

This TCR came from an adult in good health. This chain joins TRBV5-1 and TRBJ2-2; D is possibly TRBD1 or TRBD2 (5 bases each). The source was peripheral blood, collected on day 0 of AZD1222 vaccination. CDR3 residues: CASSLVRDPSAGELFF. In DNA, the CDR3 is TGCGCCAGCAGCTTGGTCCGGGACCCTTCTGCCGGGGAGCTGTTTTTT. Together with reference TRBV5-1 and TRBJ2-2, the CDR3 gives the full variable domain: KAGVTQTPRYLIKTRGQQVTLSCSPISGHRSVSWYQQTPGQGLQFLFEYFSETQRNKGNFPGRFSGRQFSNSRSEMNVSTLELGDSALYLCASSLVRDPSAGELFFGEGSRLTVL.